Presented here are 32 T cell receptor beta chains from one specimen sequenced in a study of T cell repertoires in cytomegalovirus infection (dated by TCRdb to the late 2010s). Sequencing was carried out with an Illumina HiSeq 1500. TCRdb ran its own pipeline on the public reads, namely fastp trimming at Q25 and MiXCR clone calling, and kept in-frame beta chains. When rows share a CDR3 protein, they turn into one entry using the most common DNA and genes. For this sample the table gives fewer than 350,000 distinct CDR3 sequences, of which 9% to 9.5% were detected only once. Roughly 4.5% of the sample is taken by the ten largest. The sample consisted of PBMCs. The receptor set was obtained from a human donor in good health (CMV status not recorded). Some clones in this sample may be carry-over from other donors' samples.

This clonotype occurred many times. This chain connects TRBV5-8 to TRBJ2-4; TRBD1 matches 9 bases. The CDR3 is made up of 16 amino acids. CDR1 and CDR2 from the germline V gene are SGHTS and YDEGEE. Trimming at V came to 4 bases and at J to 0 bases, leaving 5 bases not matched to a gene. The chain's CDR3 is CASSQTGGLAKNIQYF. CDR3 sequence (DNA): TGTGCCAGCAGCCAGACAGGGGGACTAGCCAAAAACATTCAGTACTTC.

This clonotype was detected only a few times. This sequence joins TRBV5-6 and TRBJ1-4; a possible D gene is TRBD1 (6 bases). Trimming took off 4 bases at V and 7 bases at J, with 17 bases between the two ends. The CDR3 runs 15 residues. Germline lookup yields CDR1 SGHDT and CDR2 YYEEEE. The CDR3 DNA reads TGTGCCAGCAGCCCTCTCGGGGGCGTCAGTGAAAAACTGTTTTTT. It translates to CASSPLGGVSEKLFF.

This chain uses TRBV7-8 with TRBJ2-7; D gene uncertain. This CDR3 is 13 amino acids long. The germline V gene has CDR1 SGHVS and CDR2 FQNEAQ. Trimming removed 2 bases at V and 4 bases at J, with 9 bases between. The CDR3, as DNA: TGTGCCAGCAGCTTAACGGGCCTTTACGAGCAGTACTTC. Its protein product is CASSLTGLYEQYF.

The rearrangement joins TRBV20-1 to TRBJ2-5, with D hard to call. Germline V gives CDR1 DFQATT, CDR2 SNEGSKA (reference sequence). V lost 0 bases and J 5 bases, leaving 7 bases between the germline ends. This CDR3 is 12 amino acids long. The CDR3 DNA follows: TGCAGTGCTAGAGAAGGTTGGGAGACCCAGTACTTC. The encoded protein is CSAREGWETQYF.

This clonotype turned up a few times. The chain links TRBV7-9 to TRBJ1-2; D unclear. The CDR3 is made up of 13 amino acids. Between the trimmed V and J ends, which lost 1 base and 6 bases, there was a span of 9 bases. Germline-derived CDR1 and CDR2 are SEHNR and FQNEAQ (reference sequence). CDR3 DNA sequence: TGTGCCAGCAGCTTAGAGTGGGAAAATGGCTACACCTTC. This codes for CASSLEWENGYTF.

This clonotype was recorded a few times. The CDR3 reads CSARLTAYEQYF. The CDR3 coding sequence is TGCAGTGCTAGACTAACGGCCTACGAGCAGTACTTC. The chain is built from TRBV20-1 and TRBJ2-7; D is ambiguous. This CDR3 contains 12 residues. Germline loops: CDR1 DFQATT, CDR2 SNEGSKA (reference sequence). V gave up 2 bases and J gave up 2 bases, with 7 bases separating them.

The V and J genes are TRBV6-8 and TRBJ1-5; no reliable D call. The V end lost 4 bases, the J end lost 4 bases, and 17 bases lay between the germline ends. CDR1 and CDR2 from the germline V gene are MNHGY and SAAAGT. The CDR3 sequence is 16 residues long. CDR3 region: CASSSLTGSLNQPQHF. The CDR3 DNA sequence: TGTGCCAGCAGTTCTTTAACCGGGTCCCTTAATCAGCCCCAGCATTTT.

This clonotype was observed a handful of times. The chain links TRBV7-8 to TRBJ2-3; D gene unclear. In germline, CDR1 is SGHVS, CDR2 FQNEAQ. Trimming shortened V by 6 bases and J by 4 bases, and 17 bases separated the two germline ends. The CDR3 totals 15 residues. The CDR3 loop reads CASSQGRVSSDTQYF. The CDR3 DNA reads as TGTGCCAGCAGTCAAGGACGGGTGTCTTCAGATACGCAGTATTTT.

The V and J genes are TRBV6-5 and TRBJ1-1; D is possibly TRBD1 (6 bases). CDR1 MNHEY and CDR2 SVGAGI come from the germline V gene. Trimming shortened V by 7 bases and J by 2 bases, and 14 bases separated the two germline ends. CDR3 length equals 14 residues. The CDR3 loop reads CASTHRDLNTEAFF. As DNA, the CDR3 is TGTGCCAGCACTCACAGGGACCTTAACACTGAAGCTTTCTTT.

This clonotype was seen repeatedly, ten times or more. V gene TRBV7-2 combines with J gene TRBJ2-1; no firm D call. Trimming stripped 1 base from V and 10 bases from J, with 11 bases between. There are 13 residues in the CDR3. CDR1 SGHTA and CDR2 FQGNSA come from the germline V gene. The CDR3 DNA follows: TGTGCCAGCAGCTTAGAGAGTGCAGGCGAGCAGTTCTTC. Translating it yields CASSLESAGEQFF.

Here the CDR3 DNA reads TGTGCCAGCAGCTTGGCTTTGAAGCTGGGCAATGAGCAGTTCTTC. Amino acid sequence: CASSLALKLGNEQFF. The V call is TRBV7-9, the J call TRBJ2-1; D gene unclear. The germline V gene has CDR1 SEHNR and CDR2 FQNEAQ (reference sequence). The germline V and J ends were trimmed by 3 bases and 6 bases, with 15 bases remaining between them. The CDR3 consists of 15 residues.

In its sample, this clonotype was seen a few times. The chain uses TRBV4-2 and TRBJ2-5; 11 nucleotides match TRBD1. J was trimmed by 4 bases and V by 6 bases; bases with no gene match: 4. From germline, CDR1 is LGHNA and CDR2 YNFKEQ. The CDR3 sequence is 14 residues long. The CDR3 bases are TGTGCCAGCAGAGGAGGACAGGGGGCAGAGACCCAGTACTTC. Translation: CASRGGQGAETQYF.

The chain employs TRBV29-1 and TRBJ1-1; D is possibly TRBD1 (6 bases). The CDR3 has 13 residues. Trimming removed 5 bases from V and 0 bases from J, with 10 bases in between. CDR1 is SQVTM and CDR2 is ANQGSEA in the germline V gene. The CDR3 is CSVSGQMNTEAFF. CDR3 DNA: TGCAGCGTTTCGGGACAAATGAACACTGAAGCTTTCTTT.

This rearrangement joins TRBV19 to TRBJ2-3; D not certain. Germline CDR1 and CDR2: LNHDA and SQIVND (reference sequence). The germline V and J ends were trimmed by 3 bases and 0 bases, with 16 bases remaining between them. CDR3 length: 17 residues. The CDR3 region has the DNA TGTGCCAGTAGTATGAAAAGGACGGCCCGTAGCACAGATACGCAGTATTTT. It is translated as CASSMKRTARSTDTQYF.

Turning to this clonotype: An end of the junction differs from the germline gene, which may be a read error. V and J are TRBV12-3 or TRBV12-4 and TRBJ2-7; D may be TRBD1 or TRBD2 (5 bases each). The length of the CDR3 is 12 residues. CDR3 nucleotides: TGTGCCAGCAGTTTAGAGAGTAGGGACGGGGACTTC. This translates into CASSLESRDGDF.

A few counts support this clonotype. The rearrangement links TRBV2 to TRBJ2-3; D may be TRBD2 (5 bases). The germline V gene has CDR1 SNHLY and CDR2 FYNNEI. Trimming shortened V by 2 bases and J by 4 bases, and 13 bases separated the two germline ends. This CDR3 region has 15 residues. The CDR3 loop reads CASSEWEAGADTQYF. Here the CDR3 DNA reads TGTGCCAGCAGTGAATGGGAAGCCGGGGCAGATACGCAGTATTTT. Based on the CDR3 plus reference TRBV2 and TRBJ2-3, the full variable domain is EPEVTQTPSHQVTQMGQEVILRCVPISNHLYFYWYRQILGQKVEFLVSFYNNEISEKSEIFDDQFSVERPDGSNFTLKIRSTKLEDSAMYFCASSEWEAGADTQYFGPGTRLTVL.

Worth noting for this clonotype: Mismatch with germline at one junction end may stem from a read error. V and J are TRBV7-2 and TRBJ1-4, with a possible D match to TRBD1 (6 bases). Germline V gene data show CDR1 as SGHTA and CDR2 as FQGNSA. CDR3 length: 15 amino acids. CDR3 region: CASSLVPGAGEQLFF. CDR3 nucleotide sequence: TGTGCCAGCAGCTTAGTGCCAGGGGCGGGTGAACAACTGTTTTTT.

This clonotype has a handful of counts. The V call is TRBV7-6, the J call TRBJ2-3, with D maybe TRBD2 (6 bases). The CDR3 extends over 16 amino acids. The germline V gene encodes CDR1 SGHVS and CDR2 FNYEAQ. Trimming left V 3 bases short and J 4 bases short, with 17 bases between. The CDR3 sequence: CASSLGTGVGADTQYF. For the CDR3, the DNA is TGTGCCAGCAGCTTGGGCACGGGAGTGGGGGCAGATACGCAGTATTTT.

In this sample, this clonotype turned up many times. The rearrangement links TRBV7-2 to TRBJ2-7; TRBD1 agrees at 7 bases. Germline V gene sequence: CDR1 SGHTA, CDR2 FQGNSA. CDR3 length: 17 amino acids. After removal of 2 bases from V and 1 base from J, the junction contained 11 bases not matched to a gene. In DNA, the CDR3 is TGTGCCAGCAGCTTACTGGGTCTACGGGACAGATCCTACGAGCAGTACTTC. It is translated as CASSLLGLRDRSYEQYF.

Only one count was recorded for this clonotype. A read error may be the cause here, since a much bigger clone is one base away. The chain is built from TRBV7-3 and TRBJ2-5; 8 bases map to TRBD2. This CDR3 is built from 15 residues. CDR1 and CDR2 from the germline V gene are SGHTA and FQGTGA. The trim removed 1 base at V and 7 bases at J, leaving 8 bases unmatched. In nucleotides, the CDR3 is TGTGCCAGCAGCTTAATAGCGGGGCCGGGAGGGACCCAGTACTTC. This translates into CASSLIAGPGGTQYF.

This clonotype was seen ten or more times. The CDR3 reads CASSYSTLLPGVNTEAFF. In nucleotides, the CDR3 is TGTGCCAGCAGTTACTCGACACTCCTGCCAGGGGTGAACACTGAAGCTTTCTTT. V is TRBV6-5 and J is TRBJ1-1; TRBD1 is a possible D gene (6 bases). Germline CDR1 MNHEY, CDR2 SVGAGI. The CDR3 spans 18 residues. V was clipped by 0 bases and J by 0 bases, with 17 bases between them.

This clonotype has a count of ten or more. The V and J genes are TRBV7-9 and TRBJ2-2, with D possibly TRBD2 on 5 matching bases. The V gene lost 2 bases and the J gene lost 0 bases, with 7 bases spanning the gap. Germline-derived CDR1 and CDR2 are SEHNR and FQNEAQ (reference sequence). The CDR3 is 15 residues long. CDR3 in DNA: TGTGCCAGCAGCTTAAGAGGGACGAACACCGGGGAGCTGTTTTTT. It specifies CASSLRGTNTGELFF.

In its sample, this clonotype was seen many times. The chain recombines TRBV28 with TRBJ2-3; D is tentatively TRBD1 or TRBD2 (5 bases each). Germline loops: CDR1 MDHEN, CDR2 SYDVKM. This CDR3 comprises 20 residues. Trimming removed 4 bases from V and 1 base from J, with 27 bases in between. CDR3 nucleotide sequence: TGTGCCAGCAGTTCCTCCCGGGGTTGGGGGAGAAAAGCACGCACAGATACGCAGTATTTT. Its translation is CASSSSRGWGRKARTDTQYF.

The table lists this clonotype with a few counts. The chain couples TRBV24-1 to TRBJ2-3; perhaps D is TRBD1 or TRBD2 (5 bases each). The CDR3 covers 16 residues. Trimming left V 4 bases short and J 2 bases short, with 15 bases between. Germline values: CDR1 KGHDR, CDR2 SFDVKD. CDR3 DNA sequence: TGTGCCACCAGTGAGGACCCGGGGCCATCCACAGATACGCAGTATTTT. The encoded protein is CATSEDPGPSTDTQYF.

In its sample, this clonotype was seen many times. This sequence joins TRBV7-2 and TRBJ1-2, with unresolved D. The germline V gene has CDR1 SGHTA and CDR2 FQGNSA. The V end lost 4 bases, the J end lost 4 bases, and 22 bases lay between the germline ends. The CDR3 covers 17 residues. The DNA for the CDR3 is TGTGCCAGCAGCTCTAGGGCCGGGCCCCGGACCGTCTATGGCTACACCTTC. This gives the protein CASSSRAGPRTVYGYTF.

This chain joins TRBV10-3 and TRBJ2-1; 14 bases map to TRBD2. This CDR3 is 16 amino acids long. V lost 4 bases, J lost 9 bases, and 8 bases stayed unmatched. CDR1 ENHRY and CDR2 SYGVKD come from the germline V gene. The CDR3 sequence is CAISALGTSGRGEQFF. Written as DNA, the CDR3 is TGTGCCATCAGTGCGTTGGGGACTAGCGGGAGAGGTGAGCAGTTCTTC.

This clonotype showed up just a few times. The chain is built from TRBV7-2 and TRBJ2-7; a possible D gene is TRBD2 (7 bases). Between the trimmed V and J ends, which lost 7 bases and 7 bases, there was a span of 23 bases. The CDR3 runs 15 residues. Germline lookup yields CDR1 SGHTA and CDR2 FQGNSA. This chain's CDR3 is CASTSGGGYYNEQYF. CDR3 sequence (DNA): TGTGCCAGCACCTCGGGGGGCGGATACTACAATGAGCAGTACTTC.

The table lists this clonotype with a few counts. The chain carries TRBV12-3 or TRBV12-4 and TRBJ2-2, with D perhaps assigned TRBD1 or TRBD2 (5 bases each). The CDR3 is 13 amino acids. V was pared by 6 bases and J by 6 bases, with 11 bases between. The CDR3 nucleotides read TGTGCCAGCAGCGTCGGGGCAGCCGGGGAGCTGTTTTTT. This gives the protein CASSVGAAGELFF.

This clonotype has at least ten counts. The gene calls are TRBV12-3 or TRBV12-4 and TRBJ1-1; no clear D gene. The CDR3 consists of 12 residues. V lost 3 bases to trimming and J lost 12 bases, with 14 bases between them. The CDR3 DNA follows: TGTGCCAGCAGTTTTTCTGGGCAGGTGACTTTCTTT. Protein sequence: CASSFSGQVTFF.

V and J are TRBV12-3 or TRBV12-4 and TRBJ2-3, with D perhaps matching TRBD2 (6 bases). There are 13 residues in the CDR3. Trimming took 8 bases from V and 0 from J, leaving 9 bases between them. In DNA, the CDR3 is TGTGCCAGCGGACGGGGGAGCACAGATACGCAGTATTTT. It yields the protein CASGRGSTDTQYF.

At least ten counts were recorded for this clonotype. The chain links TRBV3-1 to TRBJ2-4; D possibly corresponds to TRBD2 (5 bases). The CDR3 contains 18 residues. Trimming removed 0 bases at V and 1 base at J, with 16 bases between. The germline V gene encodes CDR1 LGHDT and CDR2 YNNKEL (reference sequence). This CDR3 reads CASSQDPRVLIAKNIQYF. The CDR3 DNA sequence: TGTGCCAGCAGCCAAGATCCGCGGGTTCTGATTGCCAAAAACATTCAGTACTTC.

CDR3 protein: CASRHGLAGYTF. CDR3 bases: TGTGCCAGCAGACATGGACTTGCGGGCTACACCTTC. This sequence joins TRBV12-3 or TRBV12-4 and TRBJ1-2; D is uncertain. The CDR3 runs to 12 residues. V lost 6 bases and J lost 8, with 13 bases in between.